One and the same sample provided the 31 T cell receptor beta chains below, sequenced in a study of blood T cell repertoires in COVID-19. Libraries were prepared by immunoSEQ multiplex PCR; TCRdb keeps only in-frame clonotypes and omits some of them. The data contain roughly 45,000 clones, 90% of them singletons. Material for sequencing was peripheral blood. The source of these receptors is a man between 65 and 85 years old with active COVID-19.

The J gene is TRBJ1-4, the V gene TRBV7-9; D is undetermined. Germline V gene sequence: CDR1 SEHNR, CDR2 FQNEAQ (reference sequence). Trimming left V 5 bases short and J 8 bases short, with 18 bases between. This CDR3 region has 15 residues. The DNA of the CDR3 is TGTGCCAGCAGCCCCGGACTTCCTCCGGGCGAAAAACTGTTTTTT. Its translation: CASSPGLPPGEKLFF.

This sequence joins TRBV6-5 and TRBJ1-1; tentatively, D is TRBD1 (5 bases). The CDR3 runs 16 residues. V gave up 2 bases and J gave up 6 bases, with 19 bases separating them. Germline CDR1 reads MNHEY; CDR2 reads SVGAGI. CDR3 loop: CASSYGAAGAGAEAFF. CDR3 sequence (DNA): TGTGCCAGCAGTTACGGGGCCGCTGGGGCCGGCGCTGAAGCTTTCTTT.

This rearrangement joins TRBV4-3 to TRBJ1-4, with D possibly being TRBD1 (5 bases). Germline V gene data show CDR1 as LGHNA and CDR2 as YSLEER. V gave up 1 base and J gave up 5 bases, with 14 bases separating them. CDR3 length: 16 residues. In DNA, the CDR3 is TGCGCCAGCAGCCAAGCCTGGGGCAGAAGAAATGAAAAACTGTTTTTT. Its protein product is CASSQAWGRRNEKLFF.

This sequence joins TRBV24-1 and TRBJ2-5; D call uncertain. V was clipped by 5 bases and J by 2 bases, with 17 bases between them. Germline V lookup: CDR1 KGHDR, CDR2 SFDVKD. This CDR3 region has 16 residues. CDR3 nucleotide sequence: TGTGCCACCAGTGTAGGCGGAACTGGTAGGCAAGAGACCCAGTACTTC. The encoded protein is CATSVGGTGRQETQYF.

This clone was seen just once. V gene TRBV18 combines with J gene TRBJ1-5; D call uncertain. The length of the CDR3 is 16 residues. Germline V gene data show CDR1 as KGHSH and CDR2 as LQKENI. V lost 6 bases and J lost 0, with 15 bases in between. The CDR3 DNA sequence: TGTGCCAGCTCGGGAGGGCCCGGGAATAGCAATCAGCCCCAGCATTTT. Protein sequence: CASSGGPGNSNQPQHF.

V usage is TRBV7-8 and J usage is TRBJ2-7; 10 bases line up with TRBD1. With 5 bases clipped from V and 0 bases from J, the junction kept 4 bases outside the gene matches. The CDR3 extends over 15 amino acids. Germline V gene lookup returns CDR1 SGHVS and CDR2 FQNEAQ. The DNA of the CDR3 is TGTGCCAGCAGCACACGGACAGGGGGCTCCTACGAGCAGTACTTC. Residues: CASSTRTGGSYEQYF.

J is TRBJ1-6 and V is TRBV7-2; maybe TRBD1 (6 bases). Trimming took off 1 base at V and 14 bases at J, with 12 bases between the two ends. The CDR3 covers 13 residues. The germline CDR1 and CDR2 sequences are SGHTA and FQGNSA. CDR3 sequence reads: CASSLGQVSTLHF. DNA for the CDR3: TGTGCCAGCAGCTTAGGACAGGTCTCAACCCTCCACTTT.

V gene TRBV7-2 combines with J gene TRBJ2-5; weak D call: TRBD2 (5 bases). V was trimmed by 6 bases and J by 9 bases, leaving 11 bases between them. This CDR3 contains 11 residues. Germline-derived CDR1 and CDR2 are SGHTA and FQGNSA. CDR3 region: CASRTTGAQYF. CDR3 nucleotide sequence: TGTGCCAGCAGGACCACCGGGGCCCAGTACTTC.

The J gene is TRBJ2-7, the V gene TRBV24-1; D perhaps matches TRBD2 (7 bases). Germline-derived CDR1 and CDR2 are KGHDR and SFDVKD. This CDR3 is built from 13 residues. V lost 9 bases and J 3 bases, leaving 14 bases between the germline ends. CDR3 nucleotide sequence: TGTGCCACCCGATCGGGGGGCCTCTACGAGCAGTACTTC. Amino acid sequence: CATRSGGLYEQYF.

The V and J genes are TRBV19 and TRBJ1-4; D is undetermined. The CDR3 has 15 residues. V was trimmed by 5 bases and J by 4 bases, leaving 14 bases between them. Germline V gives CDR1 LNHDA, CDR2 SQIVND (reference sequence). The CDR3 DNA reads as TGTGCCAGTAGTCTGAGGTCGTCGGATAATGAAAAACTGTTTTTT. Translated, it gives CASSLRSSDNEKLFF.

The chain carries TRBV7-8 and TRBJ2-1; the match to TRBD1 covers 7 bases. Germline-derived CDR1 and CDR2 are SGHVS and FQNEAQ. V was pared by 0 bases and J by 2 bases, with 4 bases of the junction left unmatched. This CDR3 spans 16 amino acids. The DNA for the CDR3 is TGTGCCAGCAGCTTAGCAACAGGGGTAACCTACAATGAGCAGTTCTTC. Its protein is CASSLATGVTYNEQFF.

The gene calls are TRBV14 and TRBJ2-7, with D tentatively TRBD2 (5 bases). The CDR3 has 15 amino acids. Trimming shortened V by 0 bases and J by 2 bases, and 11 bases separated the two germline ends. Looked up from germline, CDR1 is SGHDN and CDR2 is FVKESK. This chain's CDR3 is CASSQDRRGTYEQYF. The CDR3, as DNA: TGTGCCAGCAGCCAAGATCGGAGAGGGACCTACGAGCAGTACTTC.

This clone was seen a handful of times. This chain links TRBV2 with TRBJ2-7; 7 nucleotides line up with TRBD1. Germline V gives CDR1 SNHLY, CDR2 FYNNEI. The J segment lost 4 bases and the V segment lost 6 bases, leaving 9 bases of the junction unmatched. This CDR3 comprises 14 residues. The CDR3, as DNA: TGTGCCAGCAGGTTCCCCGGGACAGCTTACGAGCAGTACTTC. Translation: CASRFPGTAYEQYF.

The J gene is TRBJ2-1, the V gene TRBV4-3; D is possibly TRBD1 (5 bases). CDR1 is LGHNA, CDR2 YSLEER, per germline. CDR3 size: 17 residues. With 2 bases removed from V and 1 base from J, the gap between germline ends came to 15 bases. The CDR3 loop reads CASSQLSQGRSYNEQFF. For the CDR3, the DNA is TGCGCCAGCAGCCAATTATCCCAGGGTAGGTCCTACAATGAGCAGTTCTTC.

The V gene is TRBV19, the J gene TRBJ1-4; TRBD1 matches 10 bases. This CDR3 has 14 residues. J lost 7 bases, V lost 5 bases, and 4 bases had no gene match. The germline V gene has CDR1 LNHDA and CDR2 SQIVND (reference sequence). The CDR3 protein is CASSRQGAGEKLFF. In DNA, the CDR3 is TGTGCCAGTAGTCGACAGGGGGCTGGTGAAAAACTGTTTTTT.

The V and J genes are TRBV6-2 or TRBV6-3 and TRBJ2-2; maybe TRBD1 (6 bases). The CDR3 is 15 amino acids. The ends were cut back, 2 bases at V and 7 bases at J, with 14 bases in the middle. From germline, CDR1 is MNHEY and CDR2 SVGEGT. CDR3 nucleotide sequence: TGTGCCAGCAGTTACACGGCAGGGGTGGTCGGGGAGCTGTTTTTT. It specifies CASSYTAGVVGELFF.

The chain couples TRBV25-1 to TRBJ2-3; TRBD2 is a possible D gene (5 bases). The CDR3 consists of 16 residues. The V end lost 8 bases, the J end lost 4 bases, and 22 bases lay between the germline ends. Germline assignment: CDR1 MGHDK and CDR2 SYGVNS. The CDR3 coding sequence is TGTGCCAGCTCACTCCGCCGTCTGGGAGCCGCAGATACGCAGTATTTT. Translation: CASSLRRLGAADTQYF.

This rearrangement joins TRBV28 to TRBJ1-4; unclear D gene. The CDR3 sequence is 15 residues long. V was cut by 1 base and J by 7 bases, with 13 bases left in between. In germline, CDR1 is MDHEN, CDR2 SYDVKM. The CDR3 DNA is TGTGCCAGCAGTTTATTCACGTCGGGATCTGAAAAACTGTTTTTT. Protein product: CASSLFTSGSEKLFF.

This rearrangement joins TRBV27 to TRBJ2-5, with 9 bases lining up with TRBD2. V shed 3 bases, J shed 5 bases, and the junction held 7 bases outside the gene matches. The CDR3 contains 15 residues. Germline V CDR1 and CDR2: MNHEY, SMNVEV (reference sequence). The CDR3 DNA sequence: TGTGCCAGCAGTTTCCGAGCGGGAGGCTTGGAGACCCAGTACTTC. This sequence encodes CASSFRAGGLETQYF.

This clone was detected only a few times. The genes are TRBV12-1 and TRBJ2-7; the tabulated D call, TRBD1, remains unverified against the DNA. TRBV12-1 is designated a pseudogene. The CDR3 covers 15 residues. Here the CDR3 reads CASSFVDRGDYEQYF. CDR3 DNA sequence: TGTGCCAGCAGCTTTGTGGACAGGGGAGACTACGAGCAGTACTTC.

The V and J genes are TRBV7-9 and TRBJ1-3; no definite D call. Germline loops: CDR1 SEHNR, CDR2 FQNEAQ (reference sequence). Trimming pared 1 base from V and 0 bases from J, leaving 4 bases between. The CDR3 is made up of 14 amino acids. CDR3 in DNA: TGTGCCAGCAGCTTAGGGAGCTCTGGAAACACCATATATTTT. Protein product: CASSLGSSGNTIYF.

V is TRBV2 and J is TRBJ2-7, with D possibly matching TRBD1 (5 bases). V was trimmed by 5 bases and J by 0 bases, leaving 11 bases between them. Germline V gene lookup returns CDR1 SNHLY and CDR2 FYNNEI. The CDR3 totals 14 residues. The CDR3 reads CASSSTVSSYEQYF. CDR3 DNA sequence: TGTGCCAGCAGTTCGACAGTGAGCTCCTACGAGCAGTACTTC.

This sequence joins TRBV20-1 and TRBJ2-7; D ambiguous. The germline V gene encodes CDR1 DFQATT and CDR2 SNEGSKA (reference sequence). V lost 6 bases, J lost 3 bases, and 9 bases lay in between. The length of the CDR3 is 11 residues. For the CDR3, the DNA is TGCAGTGCCTTAACAGTCTACGAGCAGTACTTC. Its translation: CSALTVYEQYF.

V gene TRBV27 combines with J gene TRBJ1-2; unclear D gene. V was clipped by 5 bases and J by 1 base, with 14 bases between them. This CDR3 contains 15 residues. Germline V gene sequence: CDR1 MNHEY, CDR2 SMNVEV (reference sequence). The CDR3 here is CASSIRRELNYGYTF. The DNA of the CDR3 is TGTGCCAGCAGTATACGACGGGAGCTTAACTATGGCTACACCTTC.

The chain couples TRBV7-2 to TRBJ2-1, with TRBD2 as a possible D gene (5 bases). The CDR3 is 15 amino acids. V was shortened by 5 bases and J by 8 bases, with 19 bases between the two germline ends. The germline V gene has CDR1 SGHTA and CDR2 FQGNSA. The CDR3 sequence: CASSHGVAPSYEQFF. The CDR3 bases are TGTGCCAGCAGCCATGGGGTAGCGCCGAGTTATGAGCAGTTCTTC. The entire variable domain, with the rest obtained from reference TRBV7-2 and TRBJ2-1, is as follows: GAGVSQSPSNKVTEKGKDVELRCDPISGHTALYWYRQSLGQGLEFLIYFQGNSAPDKSGLPSDRFSAERTGGSVSTLTIQRTQQEDSAVYLCASSHGVAPSYEQFFGPGTRLTVL.

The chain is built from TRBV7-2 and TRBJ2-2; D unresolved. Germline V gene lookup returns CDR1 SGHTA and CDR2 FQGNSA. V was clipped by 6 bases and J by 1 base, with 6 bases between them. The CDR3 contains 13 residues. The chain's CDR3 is CASRAGNTGELFF. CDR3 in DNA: TGTGCCAGCAGGGCAGGGAACACCGGGGAGCTGTTTTTT.

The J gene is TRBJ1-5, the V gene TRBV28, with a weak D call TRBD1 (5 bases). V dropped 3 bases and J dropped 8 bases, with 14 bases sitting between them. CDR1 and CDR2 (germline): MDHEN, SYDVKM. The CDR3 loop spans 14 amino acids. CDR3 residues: CASSFKGATEPQHF. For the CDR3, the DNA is TGTGCCAGCAGTTTCAAAGGGGCGACAGAGCCCCAGCATTTT.

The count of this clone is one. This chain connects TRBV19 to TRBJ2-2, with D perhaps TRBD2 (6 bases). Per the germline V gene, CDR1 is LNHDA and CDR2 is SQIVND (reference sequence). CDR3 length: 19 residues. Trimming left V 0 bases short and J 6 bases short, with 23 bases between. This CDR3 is CASSIDSFSYGSRAGELFF. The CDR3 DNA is TGTGCCAGTAGTATAGATTCTTTTTCTTACGGGAGTCGGGCCGGGGAGCTGTTTTTT.

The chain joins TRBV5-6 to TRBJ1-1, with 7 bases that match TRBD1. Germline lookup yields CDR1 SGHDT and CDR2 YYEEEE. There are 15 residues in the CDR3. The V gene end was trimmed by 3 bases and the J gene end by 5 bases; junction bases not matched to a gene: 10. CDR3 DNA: TGTGCCAGCAGCTGGTACCCCACAGGGGTGACTGAAGCTTTCTTT. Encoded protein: CASSWYPTGVTEAFF.

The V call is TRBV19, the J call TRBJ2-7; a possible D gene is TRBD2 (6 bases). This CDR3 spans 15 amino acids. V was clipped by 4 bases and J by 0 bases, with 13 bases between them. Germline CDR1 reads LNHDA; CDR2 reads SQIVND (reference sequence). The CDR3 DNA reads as TGTGCCAGTAGTAACCTCGCGGGGAGCTCCTACGAGCAGTACTTC. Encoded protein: CASSNLAGSSYEQYF.

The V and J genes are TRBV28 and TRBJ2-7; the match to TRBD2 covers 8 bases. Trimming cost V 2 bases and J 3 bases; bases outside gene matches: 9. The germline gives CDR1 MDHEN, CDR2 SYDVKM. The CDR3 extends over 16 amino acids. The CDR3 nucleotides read TGTGCCAGCAGTTTACGGGGGCGGGGGGCCGTCTACGAGCAGTACTTC. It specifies CASSLRGRGAVYEQYF.